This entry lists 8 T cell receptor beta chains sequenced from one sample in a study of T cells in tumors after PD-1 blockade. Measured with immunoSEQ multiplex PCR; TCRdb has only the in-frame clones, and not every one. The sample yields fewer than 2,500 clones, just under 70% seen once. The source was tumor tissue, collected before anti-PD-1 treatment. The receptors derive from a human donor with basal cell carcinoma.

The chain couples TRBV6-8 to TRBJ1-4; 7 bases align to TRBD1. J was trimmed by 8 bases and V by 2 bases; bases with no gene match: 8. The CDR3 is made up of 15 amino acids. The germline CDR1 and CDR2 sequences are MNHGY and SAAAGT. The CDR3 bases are TGTGCCAGCAGTTACGAAAACAGGGGCGGCGAAAAACTGTTTTTT. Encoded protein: CASSYENRGGEKLFF.

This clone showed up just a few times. CDR3 DNA: TGTGCCAGCAGTTACTCACGGGGACAGGGCGCTTATGGCTACACCTTC. This encodes CASSYSRGQGAYGYTF. This chain links TRBV6-5 with TRBJ1-2; 9 nucleotides align to TRBD1. The CDR3 totals 16 residues. The trim removed 0 bases at V and 5 bases at J, leaving 7 bases unmatched. Germline V lookup: CDR1 MNHEY, CDR2 SVGAGI.

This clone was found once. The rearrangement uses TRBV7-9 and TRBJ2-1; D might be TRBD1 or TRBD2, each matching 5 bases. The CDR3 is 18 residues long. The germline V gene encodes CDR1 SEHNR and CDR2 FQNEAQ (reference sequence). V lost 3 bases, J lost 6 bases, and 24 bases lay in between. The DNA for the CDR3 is TGTGCCAGCAGCTTCGGACAATTAGCGACTAACTGGGGCAATGAGCAGTTCTTC. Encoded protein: CASSFGQLATNWGNEQFF.

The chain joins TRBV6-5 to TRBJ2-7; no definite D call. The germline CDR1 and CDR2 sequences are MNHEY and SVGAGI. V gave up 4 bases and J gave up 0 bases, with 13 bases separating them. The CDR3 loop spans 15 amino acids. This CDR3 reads CASSSRPDISYEQYF. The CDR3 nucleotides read TGTGCCAGCAGTTCCCGACCCGACATCTCCTACGAGCAGTACTTC.

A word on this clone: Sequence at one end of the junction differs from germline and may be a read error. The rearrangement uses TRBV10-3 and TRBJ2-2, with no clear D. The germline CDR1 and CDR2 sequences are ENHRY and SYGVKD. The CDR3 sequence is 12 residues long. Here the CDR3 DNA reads TGTGCCATTCCCTCGAAGACCGGGGAGCTGTTTTTT. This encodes CAIPSKTGELFF.

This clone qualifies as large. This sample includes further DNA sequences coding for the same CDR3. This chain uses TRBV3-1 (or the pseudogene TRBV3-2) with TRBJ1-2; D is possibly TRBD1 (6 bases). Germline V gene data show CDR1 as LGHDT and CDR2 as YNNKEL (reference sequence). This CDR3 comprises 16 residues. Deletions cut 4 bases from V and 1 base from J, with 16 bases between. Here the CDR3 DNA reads TGTGCCAGCAGCCCAAACGTAGGCAGGGGTAACTATGGCTACACCTTC. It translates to CASSPNVGRGNYGYTF.

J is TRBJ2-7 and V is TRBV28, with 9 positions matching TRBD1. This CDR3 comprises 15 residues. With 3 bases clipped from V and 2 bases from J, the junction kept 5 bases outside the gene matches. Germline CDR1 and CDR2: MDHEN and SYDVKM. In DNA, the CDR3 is TGTGCCAGCAGTTTGCCGGGACAGGGAACCTACGAGCAGTACTTC. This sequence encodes CASSLPGQGTYEQYF.

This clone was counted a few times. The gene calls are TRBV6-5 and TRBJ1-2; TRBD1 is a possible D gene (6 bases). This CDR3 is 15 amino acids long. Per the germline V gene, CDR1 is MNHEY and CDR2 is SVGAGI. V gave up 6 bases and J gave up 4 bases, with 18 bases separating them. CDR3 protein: CASRDTGHEVYGYTF. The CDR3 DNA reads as TGTGCCAGCAGAGACACGGGACATGAGGTCTATGGCTACACCTTC.